One and the same sample provided the 21 T cell receptor beta chains below, sequenced in a study of blood T cell repertoires in COVID-19 (dated by TCRdb to 2019 to 2021). The library came from the immunoSEQ multiplex PCR assay. Not all clones reach the TCRdb copy of this immuneACCESS table, which keeps in-frame sequences only. Checked studies attribute under half of the gap to unresolved V genes and leave the rest unexplained. The table for this sample lists about 86,000 clones; almost 85% of them were counted only once. The ten biggest clones cover 1.2% of the sample. Sequences were obtained from peripheral blood. The receptors were gathered from an elderly woman with acute or convalescent COVID-19.

The rearrangement uses TRBV20-1 and TRBJ1-1; D remains ambiguous. The V gene lost 4 bases and the J gene lost 4 bases, with 7 bases spanning the gap. CDR3 length equals 11 residues. Germline CDR1 and CDR2: DFQATT and SNEGSKA (reference sequence). The CDR3 DNA follows: TGCAGTGCTACCCGGGGCACTGAAGCTTTCTTT. This sequence encodes CSATRGTEAFF.

V and J are TRBV3-1 (or the pseudogene TRBV3-2) and TRBJ2-3, with a tentative D call TRBD2 (7 bases). V was cut by 6 bases and J by 4 bases, with 20 bases left in between. Germline V gene sequence: CDR1 LGHDT, CDR2 YNNKEL (reference sequence). The CDR3 contains 16 residues. The CDR3, as DNA: TGTGCCAGCAGACCCCTGTTCGGGGGGCGGGCAGATACGCAGTATTTT. It codes for CASRPLFGGRADTQYF.

This chain joins TRBV19 and TRBJ1-2, with 12 bases identical to TRBD1. With V trimmed by 3 bases and J by 6 bases, 5 bases remained unmatched. CDR3 length equals 15 residues. Germline-derived CDR1 and CDR2 are LNHDA and SQIVND (reference sequence). DNA of the CDR3: TGTGCCAGTAGTATCCCGGGACAGGGGGCACATGGCTACACCTTC. Its translation: CASSIPGQGAHGYTF.

The V gene is TRBV2, the J gene TRBJ1-1, with D possibly TRBD1 on 5 matching bases. Germline CDR1 reads SNHLY; CDR2 reads FYNNEI. Trimming stripped 4 bases from V and 5 bases from J, with 11 bases between. The CDR3 is 13 amino acids. The CDR3 nucleotides are TGTGCCAGCAGTGTTACGGGGGAGACTGAAGCTTTCTTT. Its translation: CASSVTGETEAFF.

The V and J genes are TRBV5-4 and TRBJ2-1; D might be TRBD2 (5 bases). This CDR3 has 16 residues. Trimming pared 4 bases from V and 8 bases from J, leaving 22 bases between. Germline V lookup: CDR1 SGHNT, CDR2 YYREEE (reference sequence). CDR3 protein: CASSPEALAGADEQFF. DNA for the CDR3: TGTGCCAGCAGCCCGGAGGCCTTAGCCGGAGCCGATGAGCAGTTCTTC.

The V call is TRBV6-5, the J call TRBJ1-2; possibly TRBD1 for D (5 bases). The V and J ends lost 4 bases and 8 bases respectively, with 17 bases between them. CDR1 and CDR2 from the germline V gene are MNHEY and SVGAGI. This CDR3 contains 14 residues. In DNA form, the CDR3 reads TGTGCCAGCAGTTCTCGGGGGTCTTCGCGGGGCTACACCTTC. This gives the protein CASSSRGSSRGYTF.

This clone appeared a few times. The chain has TRBV19 and TRBJ2-2, with 8 bases fitting TRBD1. This CDR3 has 18 residues. The V and J ends lost 2 bases and 5 bases, in that order; junction bases with no gene match: 13. Germline CDR1 LNHDA, CDR2 SQIVND (reference sequence). As DNA, the CDR3 is TGTGCCAGTAGTATAAGAGTAGGGGGGACAGGAGAGACCGGGGAGCTGTTTTTT. Translating it yields CASSIRVGGTGETGELFF.

The chain uses TRBV2 and TRBJ2-3, with 9 bases fitting TRBD2. Trimming took 6 bases from V and 7 from J; bases not matched to a gene: 8. Germline CDR1 reads SNHLY; CDR2 reads FYNNEI. This CDR3 comprises 14 residues. DNA of the CDR3: TGTGCCAGCAGCCCGGGACTAGCTGGCAATACGCAGTATTTT. This encodes CASSPGLAGNTQYF.

This sequence joins TRBV11-1 and TRBJ2-5, with 9 positions matching TRBD1. Germline V gene data show CDR1 as SGHAT and CDR2 as FQDESV (reference sequence). The CDR3 runs to 15 residues. The junction had 8 bases not matched to a gene; V was cut back by 4 bases and J by 5 bases. Here the CDR3 reads CASSSRTGAHETQYF. CDR3 nucleotide sequence: TGTGCCAGCAGCTCAAGGACAGGGGCGCACGAGACCCAGTACTTC.

This chain joins TRBV27 and TRBJ1-1; D remains unclear. V dropped 2 bases and J dropped 0 bases, with 13 bases sitting between them. The CDR3 spans 16 residues. The germline V gene encodes CDR1 MNHEY and CDR2 SMNVEV (reference sequence). CDR3 amino acids: CASSLLTGGLNTEAFF. CDR3 nucleotides: TGTGCCAGCAGTTTACTGACGGGAGGTCTGAACACTGAAGCTTTCTTT.

The chain recombines TRBV5-1 with TRBJ1-1, with D possibly being TRBD1 (5 bases). The CDR3 has 15 residues. CDR1 is SGHRS, CDR2 YFSETQ, per germline. Trimming took 0 bases from V and 6 from J, leaving 15 bases between them. The CDR3 DNA sequence: TGCGCCAGCAGCTTGGTAAACGGGGGTTTCGCTGAAGCTTTCTTT. Its protein is CASSLVNGGFAEAFF.

Here the CDR3 reads CASSPLGGSVRNEQFF. The CDR3 DNA follows: TGTGCCAGCAGCCCGTTAGGGGGTTCAGTCCGGAATGAGCAGTTCTTC. The chain uses TRBV3-1 (or the pseudogene TRBV3-2) and TRBJ2-1, with D possibly being TRBD1 (6 bases). The CDR3 has 16 amino acids. The ends were cut back, 4 bases at V and 7 bases at J, with 20 bases in the middle. Germline V gives CDR1 LGHDT, CDR2 YNNKEL (reference sequence).

The chain employs TRBV5-4 and TRBJ2-2, with TRBD1 as a possible D gene (6 bases). Trimming removed 0 bases from V and 3 bases from J, with 9 bases in between. CDR1 and CDR2 (germline): SGHNT, YYREEE (reference sequence). This CDR3 has 15 residues. CDR3 protein: CASSLGAGDTGELFF. The CDR3 DNA is TGTGCCAGCAGCTTGGGGGCAGGGGACACCGGGGAGCTGTTTTTT.

This chain links TRBV9 with TRBJ1-2; 9 nucleotides match TRBD1. V lost 3 bases to trimming and J lost 8 bases; unmatched junction nucleotides: 11. This CDR3 spans 15 amino acids. Looked up from germline, CDR1 is SGDLS and CDR2 is YYNGEE. In DNA, the CDR3 is TGTGCCAGCAGCGCGGCCAACAGGGGGCTCTGGGGCTACACCTTC. This codes for CASSAANRGLWGYTF.

This chain links TRBV15 with TRBJ2-6; unclear D gene. V lost 3 bases and J 0 bases, leaving 9 bases between the germline ends. The CDR3 length is 16 residues. Germline CDR1 and CDR2: LNHNV and YYDKDF (reference sequence). The CDR3 loop is CATSSQLPSGANVLTF. The CDR3 region has the DNA TGTGCCACCAGCAGTCAACTACCCTCTGGGGCCAACGTCCTGACTTTC.

The chain links TRBV6-6 to TRBJ2-7; 9 bases are shared with TRBD1. Germline CDR1 MNHNY, CDR2 SVGAGI (reference sequence). The CDR3 contains 15 residues. Losses at the gene ends were 6 bases for V and 3 bases for J; bases not matched to a gene: 9. CDR3 protein: CASRESGQGVYEQYF. The DNA for the CDR3 is TGTGCCAGCAGGGAGTCGGGACAGGGCGTCTACGAGCAGTACTTC.

This chain links TRBV5-4 with TRBJ2-5; D gene ambiguous. V was cut by 4 bases and J by 2 bases, with 9 bases left in between. This CDR3 is built from 13 residues. Germline CDR1 is SGHNT and CDR2 is YYREEE (reference sequence). CDR3 amino acids: CASSVGLQETQYF. The CDR3 DNA sequence: TGTGCCAGCAGCGTCGGTTTACAAGAGACCCAGTACTTC.

The V and J genes are TRBV3-1 (or the pseudogene TRBV3-2) and TRBJ1-2; 7 bases are shared with TRBD1. The CDR3 totals 16 residues. V shed 4 bases and J 8 bases; nucleotides not matched to a gene: 16. Germline CDR1 LGHDT, CDR2 YNNKEL (reference sequence). CDR3 sequence (DNA): TGTGCCAGCAGCCCTCTGGGACAGCCTAACTTAAAGGGCTACACCTTC. Residues: CASSPLGQPNLKGYTF.

This chain uses TRBV3-1 (or the pseudogene TRBV3-2) with TRBJ1-2; D is uncertain. V shed 1 base and J shed 0 bases, with 15 bases lying between them. The CDR3 consists of 17 residues. The germline V gene has CDR1 LGHDT and CDR2 YNNKEL (reference sequence). The CDR3 DNA reads TGTGCCAGCAGCCAAGTCGGTCCGTCCCAAGCTAACTATGGCTACACCTTC. Translating it yields CASSQVGPSQANYGYTF.

As DNA, the CDR3 is TGTGCCAGCAGCCCCGGACAGGGATCGCCTCCCTATGAAAAACTGTTTTTT. Translating gives CASSPGQGSPPYEKLFF. The chain joins TRBV5-6 to TRBJ1-4, with 8 bases lining up with TRBD1. The germline V gene encodes CDR1 SGHDT and CDR2 YYEEEE. J lost 6 bases, V lost 4 bases, and 14 bases had no gene match. CDR3 length: 17 residues.

This chain links TRBV9 with TRBJ2-7; D unresolved. The CDR3 sequence is 13 residues long. V lost 2 bases and J lost 0, with 6 bases in between. In germline, CDR1 is SGDLS, CDR2 YYNGEE. Written as DNA, the CDR3 is TGTGCCAGCAGCGTTGAACACTCCTACGAGCAGTACTTC. It is translated as CASSVEHSYEQYF.